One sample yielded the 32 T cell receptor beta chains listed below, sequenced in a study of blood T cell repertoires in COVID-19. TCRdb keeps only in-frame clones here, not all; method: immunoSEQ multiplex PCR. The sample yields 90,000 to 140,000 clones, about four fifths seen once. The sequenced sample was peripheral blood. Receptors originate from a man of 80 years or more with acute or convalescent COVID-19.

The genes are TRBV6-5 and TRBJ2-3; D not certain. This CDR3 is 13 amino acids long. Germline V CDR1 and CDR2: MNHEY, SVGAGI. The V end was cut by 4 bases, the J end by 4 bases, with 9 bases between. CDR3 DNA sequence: TGTGCCAGCAGTTTCGTGGCTTCAGATACGCAGTATTTT. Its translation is CASSFVASDTQYF.

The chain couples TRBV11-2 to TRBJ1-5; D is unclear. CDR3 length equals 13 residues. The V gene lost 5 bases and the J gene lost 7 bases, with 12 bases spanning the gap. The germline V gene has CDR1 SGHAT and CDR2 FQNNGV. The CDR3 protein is CASSLYSEQPQHF. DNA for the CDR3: TGTGCCAGCAGCCTCTACTCGGAGCAGCCCCAGCATTTT. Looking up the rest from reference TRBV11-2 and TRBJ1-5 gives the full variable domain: EAGVAQSPRYKIIEKRQSVAFWCNPISGHATLYWYQQILGQGPKLLIQFQNNGVVDDSQLPKDRFSAERLKGVDSTLKIQPAKLEDSAVYLCASSLYSEQPQHFGDGTRLSIL.

CDR3 residues: CASSLLTGTTLGNTIYF. CDR3 nucleotide sequence: TGTGCCAGCTCACTACTTACAGGGACCACTCTGGGAAACACCATATATTTT. This sequence joins TRBV18 and TRBJ1-3, with TRBD1 as a possible D gene (6 bases). Germline assignment: CDR1 KGHSH and CDR2 LQKENI. This CDR3 is built from 17 residues. The V end was cut by 4 bases, the J end by 4 bases, with 20 bases between. Filled out from reference TRBV18 and TRBJ1-3, the complete variable domain reads NAGVMQNPRHLVRRRGQEARLRCSPMKGHSHVYWYRQLPEEGLKFMVYLQKENIIDESGMPKERFSAEFPKEGPSILRIQQVVRGDSAAYFCASSLLTGTTLGNTIYFGEGSWLTVV.

CDR3 sequence: CASSWGTGGYEQYF. DNA for the CDR3: TGTGCCAGCAGCTGGGGGACAGGGGGCTACGAGCAGTACTTC. V is TRBV7-2 and J is TRBJ2-7; 11 nucleotides line up with TRBD1. V shed 4 bases and J 3 bases; nucleotides not matched to a gene: 2. The CDR3 totals 14 residues. Per germline, CDR1 SGHTA and CDR2 FQGNSA.

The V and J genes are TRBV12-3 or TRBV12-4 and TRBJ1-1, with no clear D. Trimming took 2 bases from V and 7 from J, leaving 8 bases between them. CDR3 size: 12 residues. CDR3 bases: TGTGCCAGCAGTTTAACGCGGATTGAAGCTTTCTTT. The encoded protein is CASSLTRIEAFF.

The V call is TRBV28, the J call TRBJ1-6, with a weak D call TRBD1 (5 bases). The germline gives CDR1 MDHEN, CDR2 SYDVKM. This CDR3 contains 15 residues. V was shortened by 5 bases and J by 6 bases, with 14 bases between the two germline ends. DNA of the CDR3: TGTGCCAGCAGTCTGCGGGGGGTTAGTAATTCACCCCTCCACTTT. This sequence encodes CASSLRGVSNSPLHF.

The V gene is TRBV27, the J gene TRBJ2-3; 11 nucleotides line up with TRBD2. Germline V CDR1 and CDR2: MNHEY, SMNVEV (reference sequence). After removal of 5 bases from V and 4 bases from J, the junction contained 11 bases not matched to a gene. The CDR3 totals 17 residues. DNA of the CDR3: TGTGCCAGCAGTCTCACAATAGCGGGAGGGGGCCCAGATACGCAGTATTTT. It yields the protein CASSLTIAGGGPDTQYF.

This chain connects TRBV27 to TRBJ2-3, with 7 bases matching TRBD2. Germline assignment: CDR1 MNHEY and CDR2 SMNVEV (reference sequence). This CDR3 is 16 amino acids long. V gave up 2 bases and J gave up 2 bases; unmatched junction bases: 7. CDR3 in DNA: TGTGCCAGCAGTTTAGTAGCGGGCGCTATCACAGATACGCAGTATTTT. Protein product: CASSLVAGAITDTQYF.

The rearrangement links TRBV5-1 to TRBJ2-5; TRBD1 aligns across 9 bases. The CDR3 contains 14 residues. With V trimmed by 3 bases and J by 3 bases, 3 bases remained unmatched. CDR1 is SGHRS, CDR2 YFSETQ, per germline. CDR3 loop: CASSSRTGEETQYF. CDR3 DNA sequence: TGCGCCAGCAGCTCTCGGACAGGGGAAGAGACCCAGTACTTC.

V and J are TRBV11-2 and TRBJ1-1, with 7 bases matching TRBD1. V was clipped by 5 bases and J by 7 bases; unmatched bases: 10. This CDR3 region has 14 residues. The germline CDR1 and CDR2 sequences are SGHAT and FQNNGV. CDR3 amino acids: CASSQGAGGIEAFF. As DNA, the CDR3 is TGTGCCAGCAGCCAAGGGGCAGGGGGGATTGAAGCTTTCTTT.

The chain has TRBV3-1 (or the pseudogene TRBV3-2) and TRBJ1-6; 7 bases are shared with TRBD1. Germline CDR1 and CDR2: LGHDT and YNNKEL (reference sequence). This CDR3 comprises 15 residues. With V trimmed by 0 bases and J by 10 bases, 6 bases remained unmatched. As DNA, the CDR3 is TGTGCCAGCAGCCAAGAGGACAGGAGGGACTCACCCCTCCACTTT. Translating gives CASSQEDRRDSPLHF.

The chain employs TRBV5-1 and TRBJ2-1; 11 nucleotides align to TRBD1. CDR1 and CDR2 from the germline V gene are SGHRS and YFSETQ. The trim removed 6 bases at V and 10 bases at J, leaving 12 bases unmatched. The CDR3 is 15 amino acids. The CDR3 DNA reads TGCGCCAGCAAGTCCGGGACAGGGGGGATCGGGGAGCAGTTCTTC. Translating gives CASKSGTGGIGEQFF.

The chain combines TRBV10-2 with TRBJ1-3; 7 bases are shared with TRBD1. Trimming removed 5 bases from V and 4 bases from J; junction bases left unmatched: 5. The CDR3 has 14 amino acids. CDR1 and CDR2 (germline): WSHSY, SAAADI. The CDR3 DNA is TGCGCCAGCAGTCAAACAGGGGCGGGAAACACCATATATTTT. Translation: CASSQTGAGNTIYF.

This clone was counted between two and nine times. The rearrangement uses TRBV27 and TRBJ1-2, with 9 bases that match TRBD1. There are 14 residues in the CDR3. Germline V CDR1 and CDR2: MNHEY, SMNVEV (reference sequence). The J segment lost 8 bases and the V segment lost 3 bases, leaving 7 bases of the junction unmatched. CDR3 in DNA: TGTGCCAGCAGTTTGTATGGGGACAGGGAGGGCTACACCTTC. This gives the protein CASSLYGDREGYTF.

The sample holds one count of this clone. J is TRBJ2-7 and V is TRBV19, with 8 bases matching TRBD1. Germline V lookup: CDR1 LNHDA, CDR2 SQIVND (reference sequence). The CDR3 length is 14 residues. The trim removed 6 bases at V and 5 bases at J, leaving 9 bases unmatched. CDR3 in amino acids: CASRGTGSNHEQYF. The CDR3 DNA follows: TGTGCCAGTAGAGGGACAGGTTCAAACCACGAGCAGTACTTC.

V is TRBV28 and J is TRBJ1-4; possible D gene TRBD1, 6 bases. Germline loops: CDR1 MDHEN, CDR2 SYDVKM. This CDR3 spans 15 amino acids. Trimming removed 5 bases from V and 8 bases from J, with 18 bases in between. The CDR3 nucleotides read TGTGCCAGCAGTAATTACAGGGAGTACCGAGAAAAACTGTTTTTT. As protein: CASSNYREYREKLFF.

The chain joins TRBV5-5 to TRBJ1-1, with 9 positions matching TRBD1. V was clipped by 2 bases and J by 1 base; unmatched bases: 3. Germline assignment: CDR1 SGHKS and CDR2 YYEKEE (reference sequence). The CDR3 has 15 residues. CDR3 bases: TGTGCCAGCAGCTTCTGGGACAGGGCGAACACTGAAGCTTTCTTT. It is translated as CASSFWDRANTEAFF.

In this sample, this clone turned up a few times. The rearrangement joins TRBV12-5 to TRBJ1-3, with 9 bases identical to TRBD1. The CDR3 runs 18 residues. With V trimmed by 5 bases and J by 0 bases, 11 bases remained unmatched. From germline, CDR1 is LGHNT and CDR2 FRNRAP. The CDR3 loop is CASGPSPGQGPSGNTIYF. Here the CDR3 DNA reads TGTGCTAGTGGTCCCAGCCCGGGACAGGGACCCTCTGGAAACACCATATATTTT.

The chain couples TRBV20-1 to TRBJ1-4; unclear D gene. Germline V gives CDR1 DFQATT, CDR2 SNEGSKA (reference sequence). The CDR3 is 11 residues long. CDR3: CSGQEDEKLFF. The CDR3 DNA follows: TGCAGCGGTCAGGAGGATGAAAAACTGTTTTTT.

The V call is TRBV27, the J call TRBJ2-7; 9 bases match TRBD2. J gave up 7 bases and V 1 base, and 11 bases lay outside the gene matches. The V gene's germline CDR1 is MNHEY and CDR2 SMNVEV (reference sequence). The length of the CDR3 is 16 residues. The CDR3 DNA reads TGTGCCAGCAGTTTATGGGTCGGCGGGAGGGCCAGAGAGCAGTACTTC. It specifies CASSLWVGGRAREQYF.

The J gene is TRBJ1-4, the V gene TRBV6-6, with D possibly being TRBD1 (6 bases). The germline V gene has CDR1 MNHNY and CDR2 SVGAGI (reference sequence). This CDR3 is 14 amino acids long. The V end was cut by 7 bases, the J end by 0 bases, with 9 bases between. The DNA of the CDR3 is TGTGCCAGCAAACAGGGCGCAACTAATGAAAAACTGTTTTTT. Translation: CASKQGATNEKLFF.

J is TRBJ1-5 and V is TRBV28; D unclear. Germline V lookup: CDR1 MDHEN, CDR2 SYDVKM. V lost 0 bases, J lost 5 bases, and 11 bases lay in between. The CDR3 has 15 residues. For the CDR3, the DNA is TGTGCCAGCAGTTTATGGAGCGGGAGGCATCAGCCCCAGCATTTT. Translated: CASSLWSGRHQPQHF.

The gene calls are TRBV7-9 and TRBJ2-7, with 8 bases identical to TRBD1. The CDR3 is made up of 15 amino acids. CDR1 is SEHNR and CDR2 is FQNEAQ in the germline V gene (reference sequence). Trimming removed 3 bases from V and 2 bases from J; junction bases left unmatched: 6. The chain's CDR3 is CASSFGQGVTYEQYF. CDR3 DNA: TGTGCCAGCAGCTTCGGACAGGGTGTAACCTACGAGCAGTACTTC.

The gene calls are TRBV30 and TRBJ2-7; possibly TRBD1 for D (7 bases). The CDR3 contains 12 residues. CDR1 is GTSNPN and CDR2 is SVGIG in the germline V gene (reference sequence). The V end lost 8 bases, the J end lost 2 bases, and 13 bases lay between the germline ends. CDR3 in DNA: TGTGCCGGAGGGGGCGGTACCTACGAGCAGTACTTC. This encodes CAGGGGTYEQYF.

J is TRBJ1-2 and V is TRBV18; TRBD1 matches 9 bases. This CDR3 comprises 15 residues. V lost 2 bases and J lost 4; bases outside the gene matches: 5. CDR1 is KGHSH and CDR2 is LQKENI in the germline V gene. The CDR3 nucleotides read TGTGCCAGCTCACCAATGGGACAGGGCGGCTATGGCTACACCTTC. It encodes CASSPMGQGGYGYTF.

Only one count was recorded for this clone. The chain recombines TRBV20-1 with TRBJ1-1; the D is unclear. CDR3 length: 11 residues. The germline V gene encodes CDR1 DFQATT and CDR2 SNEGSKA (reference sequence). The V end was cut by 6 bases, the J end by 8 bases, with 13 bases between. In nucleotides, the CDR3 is TGCAGTGCAAGACAATCAGTAGAAGCTTTCTTT. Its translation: CSARQSVEAFF.

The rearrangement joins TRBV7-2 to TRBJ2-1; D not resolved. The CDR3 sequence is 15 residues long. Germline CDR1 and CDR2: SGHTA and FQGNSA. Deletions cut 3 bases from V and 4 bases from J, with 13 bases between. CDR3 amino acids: CASSFTFTEYNEQFF. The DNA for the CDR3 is TGTGCCAGCAGCTTCACTTTCACTGAGTACAATGAGCAGTTCTTC.

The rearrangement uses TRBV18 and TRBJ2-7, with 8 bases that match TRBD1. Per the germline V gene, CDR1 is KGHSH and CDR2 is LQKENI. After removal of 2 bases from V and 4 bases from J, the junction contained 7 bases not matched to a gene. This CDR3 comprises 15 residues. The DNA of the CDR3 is TGTGCCAGCTCACCAATTGCAGGGGGCGGGTACGAGCAGTACTTC. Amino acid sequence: CASSPIAGGGYEQYF. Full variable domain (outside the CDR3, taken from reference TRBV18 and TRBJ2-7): NAGVMQNPRHLVRRRGQEARLRCSPMKGHSHVYWYRQLPEEGLKFMVYLQKENIIDESGMPKERFSAEFPKEGPSILRIQQVVRGDSAAYFCASSPIAGGGYEQYFGPGTRLTVT.

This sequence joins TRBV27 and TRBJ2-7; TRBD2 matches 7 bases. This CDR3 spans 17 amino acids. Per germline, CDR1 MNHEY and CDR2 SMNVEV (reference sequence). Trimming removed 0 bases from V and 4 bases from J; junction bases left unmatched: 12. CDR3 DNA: TGTGCCAGCAGTTTATCCCTACAGCGGGGCCTCCTATACGAGCAGTACTTC. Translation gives CASSLSLQRGLLYEQYF.

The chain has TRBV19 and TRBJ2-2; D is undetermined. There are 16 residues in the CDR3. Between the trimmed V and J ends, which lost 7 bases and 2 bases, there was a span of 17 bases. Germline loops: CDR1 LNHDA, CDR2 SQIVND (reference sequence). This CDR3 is CASTPQWSRNTGELFF. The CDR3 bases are TGTGCCAGTACCCCCCAGTGGTCTCGTAACACCGGGGAGCTGTTTTTT.

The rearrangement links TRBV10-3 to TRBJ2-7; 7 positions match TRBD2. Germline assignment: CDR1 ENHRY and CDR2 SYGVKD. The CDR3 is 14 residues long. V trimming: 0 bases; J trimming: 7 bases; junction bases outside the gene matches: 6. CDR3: CAISESVGGREQYF. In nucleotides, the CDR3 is TGTGCCATCAGTGAGTCGGTGGGAGGGCGAGAGCAGTACTTC.

The CDR3 spells CASRSGGGPPLHF. DNA of the CDR3: TGTGCCAGCCGTTCGGGGGGCGGCCCACCCCTCCACTTT. The chain recombines TRBV27 with TRBJ1-6, with D possibly being TRBD1 (6 bases). This CDR3 comprises 13 residues. Between the trimmed V and J ends, which lost 8 bases and 11 bases, there was a span of 16 bases. The germline V gene encodes CDR1 MNHEY and CDR2 SMNVEV (reference sequence).